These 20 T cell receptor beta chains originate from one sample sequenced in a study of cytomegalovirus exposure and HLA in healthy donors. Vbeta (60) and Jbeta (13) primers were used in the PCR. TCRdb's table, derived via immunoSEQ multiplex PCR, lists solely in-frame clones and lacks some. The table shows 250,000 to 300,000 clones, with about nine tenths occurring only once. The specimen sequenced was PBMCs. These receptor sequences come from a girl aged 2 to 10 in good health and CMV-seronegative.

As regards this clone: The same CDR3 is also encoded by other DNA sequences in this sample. CDR3 sequence: CASSIVGGSSYEQYF. As DNA, the CDR3 is TGTGCCAGTAGTATAGTCGGAGGATCTTCCTACGAGCAGTACTTC. V is TRBV19 and J is TRBJ2-7; D possibly corresponds to TRBD2 (5 bases). Germline CDR1 LNHDA, CDR2 SQIVND (reference sequence). The ends were cut back, 1 base at V and 1 base at J, with 11 bases in the middle. The CDR3 has 15 amino acids.

CDR3 residues: CASSSLTLPGQQETQYF. Written as DNA, the CDR3 is TGTGCCAGTAGTAGCCTCACACTTCCGGGACAGCAAGAGACCCAGTACTTC. This chain links TRBV19 with TRBJ2-5, with 7 nucleotides matching TRBD1. The V gene's germline CDR1 is LNHDA and CDR2 SQIVND (reference sequence). The CDR3 sequence is 17 residues long. Trimming took 4 bases from V and 2 from J; bases not matched to a gene: 13.

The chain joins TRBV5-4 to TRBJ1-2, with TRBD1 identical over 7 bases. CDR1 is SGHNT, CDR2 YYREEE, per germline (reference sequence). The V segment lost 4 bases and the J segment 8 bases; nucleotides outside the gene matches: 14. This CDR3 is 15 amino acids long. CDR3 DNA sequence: TGTGCCAGCAGCCCTGGGACAGTTAGCCAGCGGGGCTACACCTTC. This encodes CASSPGTVSQRGYTF.

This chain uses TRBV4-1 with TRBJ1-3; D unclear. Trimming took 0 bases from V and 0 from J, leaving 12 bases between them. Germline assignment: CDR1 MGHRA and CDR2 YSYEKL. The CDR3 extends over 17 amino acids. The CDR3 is CASSQDQTGSSGNTIYF. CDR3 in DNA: TGCGCCAGCAGCCAAGATCAGACTGGAAGCTCTGGAAACACCATATATTTT.

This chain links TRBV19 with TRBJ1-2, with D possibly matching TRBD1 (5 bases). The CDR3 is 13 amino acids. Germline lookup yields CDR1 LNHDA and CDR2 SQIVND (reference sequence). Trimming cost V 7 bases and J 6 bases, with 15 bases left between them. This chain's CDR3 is CASTSRAFDGYTF. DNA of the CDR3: TGTGCCAGTACAAGCAGGGCTTTCGATGGCTACACCTTC.

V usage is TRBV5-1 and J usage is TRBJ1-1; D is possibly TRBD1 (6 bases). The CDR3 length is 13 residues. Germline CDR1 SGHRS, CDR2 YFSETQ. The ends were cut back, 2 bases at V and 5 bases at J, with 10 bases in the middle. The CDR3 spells CASSLSGATEAFF. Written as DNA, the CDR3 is TGCGCCAGCAGCTTATCAGGGGCGACTGAAGCTTTCTTT.

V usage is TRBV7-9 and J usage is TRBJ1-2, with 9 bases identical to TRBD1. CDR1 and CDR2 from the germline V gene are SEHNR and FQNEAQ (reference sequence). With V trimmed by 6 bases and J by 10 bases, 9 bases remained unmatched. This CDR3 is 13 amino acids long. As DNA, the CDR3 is TGTGCCAGCAGGGACAGGGGAGATGAGGTCTACACCTTC. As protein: CASRDRGDEVYTF. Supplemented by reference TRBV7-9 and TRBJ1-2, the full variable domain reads DTGVSQNPRHKITKRGQNVTFRCDPISEHNRLYWYRQTLGQGPEFLTYFQNEAQLEKSRLLSDRFSAERPKGSFSTLEIQRTEQGDSAMYLCASRDRGDEVYTFGSGTRLTVV.

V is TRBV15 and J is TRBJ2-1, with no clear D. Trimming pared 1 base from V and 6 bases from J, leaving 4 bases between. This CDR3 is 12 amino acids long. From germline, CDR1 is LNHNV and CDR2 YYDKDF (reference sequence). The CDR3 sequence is CATSRVSNEQFF. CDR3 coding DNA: TGTGCCACCAGCAGAGTATCCAATGAGCAGTTCTTC.

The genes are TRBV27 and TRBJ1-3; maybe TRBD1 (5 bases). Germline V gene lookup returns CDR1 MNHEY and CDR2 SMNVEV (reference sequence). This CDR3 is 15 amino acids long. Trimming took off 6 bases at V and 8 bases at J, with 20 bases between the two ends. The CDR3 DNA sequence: TGTGCCAGCAGAGCCCAGGGCCAGGATGGCTACACCATATATTTT. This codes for CASRAQGQDGYTIYF.

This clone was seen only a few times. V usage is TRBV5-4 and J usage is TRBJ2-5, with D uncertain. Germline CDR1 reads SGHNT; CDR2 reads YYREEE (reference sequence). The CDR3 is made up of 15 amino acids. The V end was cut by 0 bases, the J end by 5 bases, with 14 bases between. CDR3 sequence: CASSLELFGLETQYF. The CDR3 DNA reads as TGTGCCAGCAGCTTGGAGTTATTCGGGTTGGAGACCCAGTACTTC.

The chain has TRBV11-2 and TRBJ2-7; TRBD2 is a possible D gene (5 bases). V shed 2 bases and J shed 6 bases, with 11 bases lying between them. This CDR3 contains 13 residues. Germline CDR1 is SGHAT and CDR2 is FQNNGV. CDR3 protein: CASSLYGEGEQYF. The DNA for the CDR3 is TGTGCCAGCAGCTTATACGGGGAAGGCGAGCAGTACTTC. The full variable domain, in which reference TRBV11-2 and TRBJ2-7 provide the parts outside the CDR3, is EAGVAQSPRYKIIEKRQSVAFWCNPISGHATLYWYQQILGQGPKLLIQFQNNGVVDDSQLPKDRFSAERLKGVDSTLKIQPAKLEDSAVYLCASSLYGEGEQYFGPGTRLTVT.

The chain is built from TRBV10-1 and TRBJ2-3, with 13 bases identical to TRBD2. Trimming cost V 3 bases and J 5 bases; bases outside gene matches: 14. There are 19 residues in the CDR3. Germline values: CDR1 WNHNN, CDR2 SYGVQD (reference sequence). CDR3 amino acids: CASSDPGGLAGANRDTQYF. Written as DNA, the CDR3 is TGCGCCAGCAGTGACCCCGGAGGACTAGCGGGGGCAAACCGAGATACGCAGTATTTT.

CDR3 loop: CASSEWGQPYEQYF. CDR3 nucleotides: TGTGCCAGCAGTGAGTGGGGACAACCCTACGAGCAGTACTTC. The J gene is TRBJ2-7, the V gene TRBV2, with a tentative D call TRBD1 (6 bases). Looked up from germline, CDR1 is SNHLY and CDR2 is FYNNEI. There are 14 residues in the CDR3. The V and J ends lost 3 bases and 2 bases respectively, with 11 bases between them.

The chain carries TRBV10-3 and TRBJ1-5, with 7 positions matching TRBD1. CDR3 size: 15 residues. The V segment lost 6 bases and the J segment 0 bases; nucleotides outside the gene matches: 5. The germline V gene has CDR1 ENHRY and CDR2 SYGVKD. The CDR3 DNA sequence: TGTGCCATCAGCCCGGGACAGCCTAGCAATCAGCCCCAGCATTTT. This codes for CAISPGQPSNQPQHF.

CDR3 nucleotides: TGTGCCAGCAGCTTAGTATTGAGGGCAATCAATCAGCCCCAGCATTTT. Translation gives CASSLVLRAINQPQHF. This chain connects TRBV7-6 to TRBJ1-5, with no clear D. The CDR3 is 16 residues long. Trimming left V 1 base short and J 3 bases short, with 13 bases between. The V gene's germline CDR1 is SGHVS and CDR2 FNYEAQ.

The CDR3, as DNA: TGTGCCAGCACGTACGACAGTTTGAACACTGAAGCTTTCTTT. Encoded protein: CASTYDSLNTEAFF. The chain uses TRBV5-6 and TRBJ1-1, with D perhaps matching TRBD1 (5 bases). V was shortened by 6 bases and J by 0 bases, with 12 bases between the two germline ends. The V gene's germline CDR1 is SGHDT and CDR2 YYEEEE. This CDR3 has 14 amino acids.

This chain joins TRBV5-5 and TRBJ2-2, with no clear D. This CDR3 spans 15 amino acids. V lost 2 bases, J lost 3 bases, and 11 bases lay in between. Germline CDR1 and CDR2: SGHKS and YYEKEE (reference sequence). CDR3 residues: CASSFWQSYTGELFF. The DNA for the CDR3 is TGTGCCAGCAGCTTTTGGCAGTCATACACCGGGGAGCTGTTTTTT.

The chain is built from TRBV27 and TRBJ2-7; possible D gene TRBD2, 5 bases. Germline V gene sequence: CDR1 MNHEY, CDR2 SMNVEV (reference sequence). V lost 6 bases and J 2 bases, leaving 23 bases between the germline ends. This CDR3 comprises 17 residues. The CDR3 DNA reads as TGTGCCAGCAGCTCGCCCCCTGGTAGCGCGAATACCTACGAGCAGTACTTC. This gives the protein CASSSPPGSANTYEQYF.

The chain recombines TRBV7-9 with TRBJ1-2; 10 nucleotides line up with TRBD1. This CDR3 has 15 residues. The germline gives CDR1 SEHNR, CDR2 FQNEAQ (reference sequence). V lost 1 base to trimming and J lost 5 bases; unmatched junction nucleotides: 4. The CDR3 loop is CASSLGDRGGYGYTF. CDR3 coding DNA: TGTGCCAGCAGCTTAGGGGACAGGGGAGGTTATGGCTACACCTTC.

The CDR3 spells CATTVRQDNEQFF. In nucleotides, the CDR3 is TGTGCCACCACCGTTCGGCAGGACAATGAGCAGTTCTTC. The chain uses TRBV15 and TRBJ2-1, with no clear D. Germline V gene lookup returns CDR1 LNHNV and CDR2 YYDKDF (reference sequence). This CDR3 comprises 13 residues. The V gene lost 7 bases and the J gene lost 5 bases, with 12 bases spanning the gap.